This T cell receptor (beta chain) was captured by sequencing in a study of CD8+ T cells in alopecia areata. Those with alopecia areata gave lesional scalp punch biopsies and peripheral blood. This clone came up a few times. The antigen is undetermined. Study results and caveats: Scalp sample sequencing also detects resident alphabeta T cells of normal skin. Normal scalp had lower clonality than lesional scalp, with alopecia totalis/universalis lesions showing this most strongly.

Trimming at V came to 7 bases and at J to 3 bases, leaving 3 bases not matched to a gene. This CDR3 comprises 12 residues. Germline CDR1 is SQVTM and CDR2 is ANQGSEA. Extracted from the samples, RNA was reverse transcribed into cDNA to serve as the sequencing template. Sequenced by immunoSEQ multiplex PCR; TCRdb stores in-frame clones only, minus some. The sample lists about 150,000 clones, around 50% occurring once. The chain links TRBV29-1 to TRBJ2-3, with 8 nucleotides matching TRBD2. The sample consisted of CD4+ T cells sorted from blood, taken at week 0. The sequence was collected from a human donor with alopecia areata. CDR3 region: CSGSGGTDTQYF. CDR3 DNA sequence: TGCAGCGGAAGCGGGGGTACAGATACGCAGTATTTT.